The subject of this entry is one TCR beta chain. Antigen specificity is unknown. The primer mix had 60 Vbeta and 13 Jbeta primers. Measured with immunoSEQ multiplex PCR; TCRdb has only the in-frame clones, and not every one. This table holds some 140,000 clones, around 75% found once. This sample stems from a study of cytomegalovirus exposure and HLA in healthy donors. Study-wide results and caveats: V- and J-gene trimming in TCR beta was tied to a missense DCLRE1C variant by an analysis performed later. Relative to equally common others, HLA-associated TCR beta chains showed greater clonal expansion in a later analysis. Roughly uniform sequencing depth across donors was assumed, possibly incorrectly.

This receptor was obtained from a man aged 40-50 years in good health and CMV-seronegative. The sequenced sample was PBMCs.

CDR3 loop: CASSLRGRFGGYTF. CDR3 in DNA: TGTGCCAGCAGCTTGAGGGGGCGGTTCGGGGGCTACACCTTC. The chain joins TRBV5-8 to TRBJ1-2; 7 bases align to TRBD1. V trimming: 1 base; J trimming: 8 bases; junction bases outside the gene matches: 8. There are 14 residues in the CDR3. Germline V gives CDR1 SGHTS, CDR2 YDEGEE.